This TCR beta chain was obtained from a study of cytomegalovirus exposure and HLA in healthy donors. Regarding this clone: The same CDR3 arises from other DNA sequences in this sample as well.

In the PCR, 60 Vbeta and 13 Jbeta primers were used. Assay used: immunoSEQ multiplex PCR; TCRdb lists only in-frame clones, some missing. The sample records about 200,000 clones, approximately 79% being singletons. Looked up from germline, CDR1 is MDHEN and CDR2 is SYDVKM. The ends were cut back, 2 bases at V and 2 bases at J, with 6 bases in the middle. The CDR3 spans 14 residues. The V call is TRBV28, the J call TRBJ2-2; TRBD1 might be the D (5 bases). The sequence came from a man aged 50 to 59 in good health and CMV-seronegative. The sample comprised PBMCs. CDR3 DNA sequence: TGTGCCAGCAGTTTAGGACAAAACACCGGGGAGCTGTTTTTT. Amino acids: CASSLGQNTGELFF.